The clone carrying this T cell receptor beta chain ranks as large. Profiling relied on immunoSEQ multiplex PCR, and the TCRdb table lists in-frame clones only, not all of them. Among about 19,000 clones, 83% were seen once, and the ten largest hold roughly a third. This entry comes from a study of sequential checkpoint blockade in melanoma. Treatment specified: randomized to nivolumab then ipilimumab (arm A) or the reverse (arm B). From thawed PBMCs, live CD3+CD8+ cells negative for CD19 and CD56 were sorted. Sequences were derived from CD8+ T cells sorted from blood (inferred from file names), sampled from a patient given nivolumab and ipilimumab in sequence. The receptor was isolated from a human donor with melanoma.

The CDR3 DNA reads TGTGCCAGCAGCTCTTGGACAGGGAACACTGAAGCTTTCTTT. It specifies CASSSWTGNTEAFF. The chain uses TRBV6-1 and TRBJ1-1; the match to TRBD1 covers 7 bases. V was clipped by 6 bases and J by 1 base; unmatched bases: 5. CDR1 and CDR2 from the germline V gene are MNHNS and SASEGT. CDR3 length: 14 residues.